The present entry profiles one T cell receptor (beta chain) with its context. Its antigen remains unidentified. The data derive from a study of graft-versus-host responses after intestinal transplantation. Study-level information: Every one of the recipients received anti-thymocyte globulin induction and afterwards took tacrolimus and steroids for around 3 years.

Generated by immunoSEQ multiplex PCR, the TCRdb table keeps only in-frame clones and is missing some. The sample has some 85,000 clones, about nine tenths seen once. This CDR3 has 11 residues. V was clipped by 11 bases and J by 5 bases, with 12 bases between them. From germline, CDR1 is SEHNR and CDR2 FQNEAQ (reference sequence). This specimen was unstimulated CD8+ T cells sorted from spleen or lymph node cells, taken before transplant. This receptor was obtained from a human donor who was the organ donor for an intestinal transplant. The chain carries TRBV7-9 and TRBJ1-1, with D unresolved. The CDR3 region is CAHIEGTEAFF. The CDR3 DNA sequence: TGTGCCCATATCGAGGGTACTGAAGCTTTCTTT.